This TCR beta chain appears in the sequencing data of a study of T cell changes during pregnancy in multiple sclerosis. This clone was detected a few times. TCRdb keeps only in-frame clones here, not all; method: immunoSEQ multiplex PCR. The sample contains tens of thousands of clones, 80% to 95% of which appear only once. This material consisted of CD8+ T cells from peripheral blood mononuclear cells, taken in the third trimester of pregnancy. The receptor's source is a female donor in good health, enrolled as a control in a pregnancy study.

CDR3 DNA: TGTGCCAGCAGTTTAGCAGGGCCCCTAGAAGCTTTCTTT. It is translated as CASSLAGPLEAFF. This rearrangement joins TRBV27 to TRBJ1-1; D is perhaps TRBD1 (5 bases). V lost 2 bases and J lost 8, with 12 bases in between. Germline CDR1 reads MNHEY; CDR2 reads SMNVEV (reference sequence). The CDR3 covers 13 residues.